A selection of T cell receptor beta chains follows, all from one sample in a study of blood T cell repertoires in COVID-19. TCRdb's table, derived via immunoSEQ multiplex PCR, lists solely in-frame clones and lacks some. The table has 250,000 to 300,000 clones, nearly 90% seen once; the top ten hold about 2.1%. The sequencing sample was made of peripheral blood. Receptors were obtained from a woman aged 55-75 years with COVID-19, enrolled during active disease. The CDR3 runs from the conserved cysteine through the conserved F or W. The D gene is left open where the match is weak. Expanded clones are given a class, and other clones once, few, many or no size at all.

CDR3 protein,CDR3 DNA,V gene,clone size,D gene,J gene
CASSSFTGDTQYF,TGCGCCAGCAGCTCATTTACGGGAGATACGCAGTATTTT,TRBV5-1,.,.,TRBJ2-3
CASTPEGVSEQFF,TGTGCCAGCACCCCGGAAGGGGTAAGTGAGCAGTTCTTC,TRBV7-9,few,.,TRBJ2-1
CASSHRTAMNTEAFF,TGTGCCAGCAGCCACCGGACAGCCATGAACACTGAAGCTTTCTTT,TRBV3-1/TRBV3-2,.,.,TRBJ1-1
CASSRAGTGNDNEQFF,TGTGCCAGCAGCCGCGCCGGGACAGGCAACGACAATGAGCAGTTCTTC,TRBV3-1/TRBV3-2,.,TRBD1,TRBJ2-1
CASSTGAGGNTIYF,TGTGCCAGCAGTACAGGGGCAGGTGGAAACACCATATATTTT,TRBV7-2,.,TRBD1,TRBJ1-3
CASSFSSRVTDTQYF,TGCGCCAGCAGCTTCTCGAGCAGGGTGACAGATACGCAGTATTTT,TRBV5-1,.,.,TRBJ2-3
CASSFNRGRGSLAFF,TGTGCCAGCAGTTTCAACAGGGGGCGGGGGAGTTTGGCTTTCTTT,TRBV28,.,TRBD1,TRBJ1-1
CASSRPGQHLPPEKLFF,TGTGCCAGCAGCAGACCGGGACAGCATCTTCCCCCTGAAAAACTGTTTTTT,TRBV3-1/TRBV3-2,once,TRBD1,TRBJ1-4
CASSTGGLGSQPQHF,TGTGCCAGCAGCACAGGGGGCTTAGGGTCGCAGCCCCAGCATTTT,TRBV16,few,TRBD1,TRBJ1-5
CASSQEMRGPANEQFF,TGTGCCAGCAGCCAAGAGATGCGGGGACCCGCCAATGAGCAGTTCTTC,TRBV3-1/TRBV3-2,.,.,TRBJ2-1